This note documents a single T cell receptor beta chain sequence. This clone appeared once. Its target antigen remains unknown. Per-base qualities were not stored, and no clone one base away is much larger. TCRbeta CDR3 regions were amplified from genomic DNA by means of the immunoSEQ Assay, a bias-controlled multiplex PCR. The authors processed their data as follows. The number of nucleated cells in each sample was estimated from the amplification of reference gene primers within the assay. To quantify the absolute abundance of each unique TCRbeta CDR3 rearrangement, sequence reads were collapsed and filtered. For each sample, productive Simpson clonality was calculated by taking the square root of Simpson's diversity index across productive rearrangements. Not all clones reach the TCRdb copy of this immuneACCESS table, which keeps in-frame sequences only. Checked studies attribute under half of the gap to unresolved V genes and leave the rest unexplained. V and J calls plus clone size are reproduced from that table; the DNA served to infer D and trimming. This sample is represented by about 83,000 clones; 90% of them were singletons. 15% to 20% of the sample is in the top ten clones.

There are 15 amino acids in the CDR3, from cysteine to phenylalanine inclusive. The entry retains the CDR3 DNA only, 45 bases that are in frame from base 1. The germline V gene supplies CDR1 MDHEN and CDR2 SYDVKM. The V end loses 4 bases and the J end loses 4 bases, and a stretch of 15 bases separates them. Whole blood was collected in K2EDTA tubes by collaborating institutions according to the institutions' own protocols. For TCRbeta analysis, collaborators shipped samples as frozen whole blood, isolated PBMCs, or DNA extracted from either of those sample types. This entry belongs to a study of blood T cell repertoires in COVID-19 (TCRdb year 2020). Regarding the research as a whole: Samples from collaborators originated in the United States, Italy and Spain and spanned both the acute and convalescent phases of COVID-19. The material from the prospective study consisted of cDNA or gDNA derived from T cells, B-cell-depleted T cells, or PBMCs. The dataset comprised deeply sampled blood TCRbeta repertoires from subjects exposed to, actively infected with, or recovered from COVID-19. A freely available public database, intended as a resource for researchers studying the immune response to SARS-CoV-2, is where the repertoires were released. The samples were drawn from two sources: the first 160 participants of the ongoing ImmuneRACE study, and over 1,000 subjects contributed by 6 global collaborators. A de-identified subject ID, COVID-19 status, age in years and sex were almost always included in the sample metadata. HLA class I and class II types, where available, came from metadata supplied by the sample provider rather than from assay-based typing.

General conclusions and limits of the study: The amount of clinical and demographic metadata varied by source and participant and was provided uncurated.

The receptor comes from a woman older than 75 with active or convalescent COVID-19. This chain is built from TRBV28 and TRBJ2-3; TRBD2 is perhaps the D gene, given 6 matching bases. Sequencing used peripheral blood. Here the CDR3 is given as CASSWTTGDSDTQYF. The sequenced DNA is TGTGCCAGCAGTTGGACTACCGGGGATTCAGATACGCAGTATTTT.